The 14 T cell receptor beta chains below come from one sample, sequenced in a study of breast tumors, draining lymph nodes, adjacent tissues. TCRdb analysed the multiplex PCR reads with MiXCR anew, one entry per CDR3 protein. In the table there are about 230,000 distinct CDR3 sequences, roughly 32% of which are singletons. Axillary draining lymph nodes of breast cancer patients supplied the node samples. Specimen: axillary lymph node tissue. Receptors originate from a female donor with breast cancer. Some clones in this sample may be carry-over from other donors' samples.

The chain couples TRBV11-3 to TRBJ1-1, with 8 positions matching TRBD1. CDR1 and CDR2 from the germline V gene are SGHNT and YENEEA. Losses at the gene ends were 5 bases for V and 7 bases for J; bases not matched to a gene: 9. CDR3 size: 14 residues. Here the CDR3 DNA reads TGTGCCAGCAGCAACCCAGGGGGCGCGAATGAAGCTTTCTTT. This encodes CASSNPGGANEAFF.

Comment on this clonotype: The junction departs from germline at one end; a sequencing error may be responsible. The CDR3 DNA is TGCGCCAGCAGCTTGGGAGATGGGATCCATACGCCCCTCCACTTT. Protein: CASSLGDGIHTPLHF. The rearrangement uses TRBV7-3 and TRBJ1-6; unclear D gene. The germline CDR1 and CDR2 sequences are SGHTA and FQGTGA. The CDR3 is made up of 15 amino acids. The full variable domain, its missing parts supplied by reference TRBV7-3 and TRBJ1-6, is GAGVSQTPSNKVTEKGKYVELRCDPISGHTALYWYRQSLGQGPEFLIYFQGTGAADDSGLPNDRFFAVRPEGSVSTLKIQRTERGDSAVYLCASSLGDGIHTPLHFGNGTRLTVT.

The J gene is TRBJ2-4, the V gene TRBV6-6; 9 bases are a match to TRBD2. J was trimmed by 3 bases and V by 4 bases; bases with no gene match: 4. The germline V gene encodes CDR1 MNHNY and CDR2 SVGAGI (reference sequence). This CDR3 spans 15 amino acids. The CDR3 protein is CASSWAGGIKNIQYF. As DNA, the CDR3 is TGTGCCAGCAGTTGGGCGGGAGGGATCAAAAACATTCAGTACTTC.

The table lists this clonotype with many counts. This rearrangement joins TRBV11-3 to TRBJ2-1, with D unresolved. CDR3 length: 13 residues. With 5 bases removed from V and 9 bases from J, the gap between germline ends came to 14 bases. CDR1 SGHNT and CDR2 YENEEA come from the germline V gene. The DNA of the CDR3 is TGTGCCAGCAGCCCCGGTGGCCAGTTTGAGCAGTTCTTC. Translating it yields CASSPGGQFEQFF.

This clonotype has a count of ten or more. The chain combines TRBV20-1 with TRBJ2-7; 10 bases map to TRBD2. Germline V gene data show CDR1 as DFQATT and CDR2 as SNEGSKA (reference sequence). The CDR3 is 15 amino acids. J lost 4 bases, V lost 3 bases, and 9 bases had no gene match. The CDR3, as DNA: TGCAGTGCTAGCGACACTAGCGGGAAGATATACGAGCAGTACTTC. This gives the protein CSASDTSGKIYEQYF.

Worth noting for this clonotype: This may come from a read error, since a much larger clone is one base off. V is TRBV7-6 and J is TRBJ2-1, with D possibly being TRBD2 (6 bases). Germline CDR1 and CDR2: SGHVS and FNYEAQ. V was clipped by 2 bases and J by 6 bases, with 23 bases between them. This CDR3 comprises 18 residues. The CDR3 is CASSLLEVDYGSPNEQFF. The CDR3 DNA is TGTGCCAGCAGCTTATTAGAGGTGGACTACGGGAGCCCCAATGAGCAGTTCTTC.

This clonotype was detected many times. CDR3 in amino acids: CASGVADRSNSPLHF. The CDR3 nucleotides read TGTGCCAGCGGTGTAGCGGACAGGTCAAATTCACCCCTCCACTTT. The chain employs TRBV27 and TRBJ1-6; 7 positions match TRBD1. Trimming took 8 bases from V and 7 from J; bases not matched to a gene: 11. The CDR3 contains 15 residues. The germline V gene encodes CDR1 MNHEY and CDR2 SMNVEV (reference sequence).

The genes are TRBV6-4 and TRBJ1-1; D remains ambiguous. There are 14 residues in the CDR3. Germline CDR1 is MRHNA and CDR2 is SNTAGT. V lost 3 bases to trimming and J lost 4 bases, with 12 bases between them. The CDR3 is CASSEMPSTTEAFF. CDR3 coding DNA: TGTGCCAGCAGTGAAATGCCTTCGACCACTGAAGCTTTCTTT.

This clonotype was recorded at least ten times. V usage is TRBV20-1 and J usage is TRBJ1-5; 8 positions agree with TRBD1. The CDR3 totals 15 residues. Germline V gene lookup returns CDR1 DFQATT and CDR2 SNEGSKA (reference sequence). The junction had 8 bases not matched to a gene; V was cut back by 6 bases and J by 1 base. CDR3 amino acids: CSATTGGESNQPQHF. As DNA, the CDR3 is TGCAGTGCCACAACAGGGGGTGAAAGCAATCAGCCCCAGCATTTT.

This clonotype has a count of ten or more. V and J are TRBV7-8 and TRBJ2-3; 12 bases fit TRBD2. The CDR3 spans 16 residues. The germline gives CDR1 SGHVS, CDR2 FQNEAQ. J was trimmed by 3 bases and V by 4 bases; bases with no gene match: 5. The CDR3 DNA sequence: TGTGCCAGCAGCTCCTCTCTAGCGGGAGGGACAGATACGCAGTATTTT. Translation gives CASSSSLAGGTDTQYF.

This clonotype has more than one count but fewer than ten. Since a much larger clone is just one base distant, this may be a read error. J is TRBJ1-4 and V is TRBV5-8; D not resolved. V lost 1 base to trimming and J lost 6 bases, with 13 bases between them. From germline, CDR1 is SGHTS and CDR2 YDEGEE. The CDR3 is made up of 15 amino acids. The CDR3 DNA sequence: TGTGCCAGCAGCTTGCGCCCGGCCATGGATGAAAAACTGTTTTTT. As protein: CASSLRPAMDEKLFF.

The chain joins TRBV29-1 to TRBJ2-5; D assignment may be TRBD1 or TRBD2 (5 bases each). The V gene lost 4 bases and the J gene lost 0 bases, with 9 bases spanning the gap. This CDR3 has 13 amino acids. The germline V gene has CDR1 SQVTM and CDR2 ANQGSEA. In DNA, the CDR3 is TGCAGCGTTGGGGACGGACACCAAGAGACCCAGTACTTC. Its protein product is CSVGDGHQETQYF.

The rearrangement joins TRBV7-8 to TRBJ2-7, with a tentative D call TRBD1 (6 bases). The CDR3 has 14 amino acids. V dropped 7 bases and J dropped 6 bases, with 19 bases sitting between them. Germline values: CDR1 SGHVS, CDR2 FQNEAQ. CDR3: CASTQPGTSREQYF. In nucleotides, the CDR3 is TGTGCCAGCACCCAACCTGGGACAAGTCGCGAGCAGTACTTC.

CDR3 coding DNA: TGTGCCAGCAGTGGCTTGAGTGGGGCTCCAGATACGCAGTATTTT. Its translation is CASSGLSGAPDTQYF. The V and J genes are TRBV6-1 and TRBJ2-3, with TRBD1 as a possible D gene (5 bases). The length of the CDR3 is 15 residues. V lost 4 bases, J lost 4 bases, and 15 bases lay in between. Germline values: CDR1 MNHNS, CDR2 SASEGT.